This T cell receptor (beta chain) was profiled in a study of control samples from healthy donors and cancer patients. In germline, CDR1 is MNHEY, CDR2 SVGEGT. Germline trimming cut 6 bases from V and 0 bases from J; bases unmatched to any gene: 3. The CDR3 length is 15 residues. TCRdb keeps only in-frame clones here, not all; method: immunoSEQ multiplex PCR. The sample has about 36,000 clones; roughly 92% are singletons. The gene calls are TRBV6-2 or TRBV6-3 and TRBJ2-2; 8 nucleotides match TRBD1. The sequenced material came from PBMCs. This TCR derives from a man aged 35 to 55 with colorectal cancer. CDR3: CASSLQGANTGELFF. As DNA, the CDR3 is TGTGCCAGCAGCCTACAGGGGGCGAACACCGGGGAGCTGTTTTTT.